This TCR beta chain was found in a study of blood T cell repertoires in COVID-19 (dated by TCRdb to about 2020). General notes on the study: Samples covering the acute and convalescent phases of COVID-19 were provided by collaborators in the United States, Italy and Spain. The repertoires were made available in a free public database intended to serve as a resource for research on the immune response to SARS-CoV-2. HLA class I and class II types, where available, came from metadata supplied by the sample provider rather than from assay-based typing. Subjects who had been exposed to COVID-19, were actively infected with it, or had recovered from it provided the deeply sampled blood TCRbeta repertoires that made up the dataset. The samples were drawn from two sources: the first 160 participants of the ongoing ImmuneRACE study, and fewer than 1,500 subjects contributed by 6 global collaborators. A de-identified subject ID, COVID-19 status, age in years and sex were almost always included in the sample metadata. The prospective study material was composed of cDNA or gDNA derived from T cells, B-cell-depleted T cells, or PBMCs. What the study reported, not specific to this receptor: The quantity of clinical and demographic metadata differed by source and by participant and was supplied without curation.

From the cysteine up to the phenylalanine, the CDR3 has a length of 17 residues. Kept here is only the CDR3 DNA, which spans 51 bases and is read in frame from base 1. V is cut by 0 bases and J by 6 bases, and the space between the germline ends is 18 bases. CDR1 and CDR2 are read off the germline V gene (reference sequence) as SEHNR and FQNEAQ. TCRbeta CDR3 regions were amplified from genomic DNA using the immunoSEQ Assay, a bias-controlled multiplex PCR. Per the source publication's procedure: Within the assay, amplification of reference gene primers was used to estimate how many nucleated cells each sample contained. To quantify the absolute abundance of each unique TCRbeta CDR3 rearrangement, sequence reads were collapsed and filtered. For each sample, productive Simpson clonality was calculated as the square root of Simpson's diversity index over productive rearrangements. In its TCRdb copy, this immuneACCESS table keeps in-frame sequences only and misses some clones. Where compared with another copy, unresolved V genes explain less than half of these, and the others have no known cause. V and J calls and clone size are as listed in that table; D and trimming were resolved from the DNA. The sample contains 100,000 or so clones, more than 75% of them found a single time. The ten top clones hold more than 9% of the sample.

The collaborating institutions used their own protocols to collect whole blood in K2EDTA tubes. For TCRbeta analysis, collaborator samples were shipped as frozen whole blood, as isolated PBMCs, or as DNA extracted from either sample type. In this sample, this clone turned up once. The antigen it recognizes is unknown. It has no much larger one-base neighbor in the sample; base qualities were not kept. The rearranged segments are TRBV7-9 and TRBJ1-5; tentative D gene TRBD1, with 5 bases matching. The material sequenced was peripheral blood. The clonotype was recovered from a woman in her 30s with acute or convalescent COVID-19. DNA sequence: TGTGCCAGCAGCTTAGCGTCTTCGGGGGTTACCTCTCAGCCCCAGCATTTT. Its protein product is CASSLASSGVTSQPQHF.